The present entry profiles one TCR beta chain with its context. The entry originates in a study of T-cell reconstitution after alpha-beta-depleted transplantation in children. With 4 bases clipped from V and 3 bases from J, the junction kept 6 bases outside the gene matches. The CDR3 has 15 amino acids. Germline V CDR1 and CDR2: SEHNR, FQNEAQ (reference sequence). Unique molecular identifiers were built into the TCRbeta library. TCRdb re-analysed the PCR reads in MiXCR, keeping a single row per CDR3 protein. The table has 110,000 or so distinct CDR3 sequences, around 6.4% seen once. The chain carries TRBV7-9 and TRBJ2-7, with 10 positions matching TRBD2. The sequence derives from a male patient aged 2-10 years who had a stem cell transplant for acute lymphoblastic leukemia, so the T cells may come from the graft donor. The sequenced sample was PBMCs, mostly from graft donor cells, obtained 360 days after TCRalphabeta/CD19-depleted stem cell transplant. CDR3 region: CASSYNLAGGYEQYF. DNA for the CDR3: TGTGCCAGCAGCTATAACTTAGCGGGAGGCTACGAGCAGTACTTC.